A single sample is the source of the 8 T cell receptor beta chains below, sequenced in a study of blood T cell repertoires in COVID-19. Assay used: immunoSEQ multiplex PCR; TCRdb lists only in-frame clones, some missing. The sample lists around 300,000 clones; more than 70% were seen once. The sample taken for sequencing was PBMCs or T cells enriched from blood (not recorded which). The origin of the receptors is a woman aged 25 to 39 who had recovered from COVID-19.

The rearrangement uses TRBV2 and TRBJ1-5; D unclear. The CDR3 sequence is 13 residues long. V dropped 6 bases and J dropped 0 bases, with 6 bases sitting between them. Per the germline V gene, CDR1 is SNHLY and CDR2 is FYNNEI. CDR3 coding DNA: TGTGCCAGCAGGGTAGATAGCAATCAGCCCCAGCATTTT. Encoded protein: CASRVDSNQPQHF.

The chain couples TRBV15 to TRBJ1-5, with 8 bases lining up with TRBD1. The V and J ends lost 0 bases and 7 bases, in that order; junction bases with no gene match: 11. Germline V gene lookup returns CDR1 LNHNV and CDR2 YYDKDF (reference sequence). CDR3 size: 17 residues. Here the CDR3 reads CATSRDKGQEGWQPQHF. CDR3 bases: TGTGCCACCAGCAGAGATAAGGGACAGGAAGGTTGGCAGCCCCAGCATTTT.

DNA of the CDR3: TGTGCCAGCAGCTTGATAGGCAGACAGGGGGACAATTCACCCCTCCACTTT. Residues: CASSLIGRQGDNSPLHF. This rearrangement joins TRBV5-4 to TRBJ1-6, with TRBD1 matching 9 bases. Germline V lookup: CDR1 SGHNT, CDR2 YYREEE (reference sequence). The junction had 9 bases not matched to a gene; V was cut back by 1 base and J by 7 bases. The CDR3 spans 17 residues.

This clone appeared a single time. This chain connects TRBV4-3 to TRBJ1-6, with 7 bases identical to TRBD1. CDR3 length: 16 residues. CDR1 is LGHNA and CDR2 is YSLEER in the germline V gene. Trimming cost V 0 bases and J 16 bases; bases outside gene matches: 15. CDR3 sequence reads: CASSQDMRQDTGELHF. The CDR3 DNA follows: TGCGCCAGCAGCCAAGATATGCGACAGGATACAGGGGAACTCCACTTT.

The chain combines TRBV15 with TRBJ1-5; 10 bases are shared with TRBD1. Trimming removed 3 bases from V and 2 bases from J; junction bases left unmatched: 10. The CDR3 is 18 residues long. Germline CDR1 LNHNV, CDR2 YYDKDF (reference sequence). CDR3 sequence (DNA): TGTGCCACCAGCAGTGCTAGCGGGACAGGGGTCGGCAATCAGCCCCAGCATTTT. It is translated as CATSSASGTGVGNQPQHF.

The chain carries TRBV7-9 and TRBJ2-3; D perhaps matches TRBD1 (6 bases). The V and J ends lost 5 bases and 1 base respectively, with 16 bases between them. There are 16 residues in the CDR3. Per germline, CDR1 SEHNR and CDR2 FQNEAQ (reference sequence). The CDR3 loop reads CASSPNRVGGTDTQYF. CDR3 DNA sequence: TGTGCCAGCAGCCCCAACAGGGTTGGCGGCACAGATACGCAGTATTTT.

The rearrangement joins TRBV7-6 to TRBJ1-4; D may be TRBD1 (6 bases). Trimming shortened V by 1 base and J by 2 bases, and 8 bases separated the two germline ends. This CDR3 has 15 residues. The germline gives CDR1 SGHVS, CDR2 FNYEAQ. The CDR3: CASSLVGATNEKLFF. In DNA form, the CDR3 reads TGTGCCAGCAGCTTAGTGGGGGCCACTAATGAAAAACTGTTTTTT.

V usage is TRBV19 and J usage is TRBJ2-1, with 8 bases aligning to TRBD1. Germline CDR1 is LNHDA and CDR2 is SQIVND (reference sequence). The CDR3 extends over 13 amino acids. The V segment lost 3 bases and the J segment 10 bases; nucleotides outside the gene matches: 5. This chain's CDR3 is CASSMDRAREQFF. For the CDR3, the DNA is TGTGCCAGTAGTATGGACAGGGCGAGGGAGCAGTTCTTC. The entire variable domain, with the rest obtained from reference TRBV19 and TRBJ2-1, is as follows: DGGITQSPKYLFRKEGQNVTLSCEQNLNHDAMYWYRQDPGQGLRLIYYSQIVNDFQKGDIAEGYSVSREKKESFPLTVTSAQKNPTAFYLCASSMDRAREQFFGPGTRLTVL.